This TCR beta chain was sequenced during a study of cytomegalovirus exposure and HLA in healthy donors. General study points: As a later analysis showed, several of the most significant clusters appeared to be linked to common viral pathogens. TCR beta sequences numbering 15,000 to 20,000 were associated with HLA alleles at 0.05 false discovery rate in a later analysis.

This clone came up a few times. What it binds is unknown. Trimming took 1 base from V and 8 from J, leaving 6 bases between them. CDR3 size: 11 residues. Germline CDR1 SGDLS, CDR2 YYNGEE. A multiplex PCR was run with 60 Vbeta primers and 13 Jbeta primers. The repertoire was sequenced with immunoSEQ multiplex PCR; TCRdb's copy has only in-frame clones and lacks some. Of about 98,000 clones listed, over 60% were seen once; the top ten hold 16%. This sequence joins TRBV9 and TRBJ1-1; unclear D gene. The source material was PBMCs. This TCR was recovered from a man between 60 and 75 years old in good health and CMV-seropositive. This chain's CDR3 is CASSVIREAFF. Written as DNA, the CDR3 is TGTGCCAGCAGCGTAATCAGGGAAGCTTTCTTT.